Included here is one T cell receptor (beta chain) sequence, with context. The antigen remains undetermined. In the original workflow: Without quality scores, immunoSEQ junctional reads could not be filtered like full-length reads. Profiled with immunoSEQ multiplex PCR; TCRdb holds only in-frame clones, not every one. V, J and clone size were drawn from that table, and D and trimming were deduced from the DNA. Among hundreds of thousands of clones, roughly 96% were seen once, and the ten largest hold less than 0.25%. This entry comes from a study of shared clonotypes between healthy human individuals. Study information: Per donor, three plates held CD4 naive cells, three held CD4 memory, two held CD8 naive and one held CD8 memory.

As defined, naive CD8 cells were CD45RO-negative and positively selected for CCR7, with terminally differentiated effector memory CD45RA+ cells excluded. Study-level findings and limits: Four donors had 4% to 6.5% of their naive CD4 clonotypes in common.

V lost 3 bases and J 4 bases, leaving 13 bases between the germline ends. From germline, CDR1 is LNHDA and CDR2 SQIVND (reference sequence). The CDR3 sequence is 14 residues long. This sequence was found in a man aged 25 to 45 in good health. The chain is built from TRBV19 and TRBJ2-7; D is uncertain. The sequenced sample was naive CD8+ T cells sorted from blood. CDR3 coding DNA: TGTGCCAGTAGTATTTCAACCGACGCGTACGAGCAGTACTTC. Translated, it gives CASSISTDAYEQYF.